A selection of T cell receptor beta chains follows, all from one sample in a study of Graves' ophthalmopathy and Graves' hyperthyroidism. One entry per CDR3 protein, called by TCRdb with MiXCR from the multiplex PCR reads. The data show roughly 500,000 distinct CDR3 sequences, with approximately 15% seen just once and 9.8% held by the top ten. Sequencing was performed on blood. These receptors originate from a woman aged 25 to 45 with Graves' ophthalmopathy. Both conserved end residues are part of each CDR3. The D gene is left open where the match is weak.

>.|TRBJ2-5|TRBV28
CASSTPAVETQYF
>.|TRBJ1-1|TRBV28
CASSWRPMNTEAFF
>.|TRBJ2-4|TRBV6-5
CASSYSVTQNIQYF
>TRBD1|TRBJ1-1|TRBV11-1
CASSLGGRTGVHPEAFF
>TRBD1|TRBJ1-1|TRBV30
CAWRRTGDTEAFF
>TRBD1|TRBJ2-4|TRBV6-4
CASSPDRGRYIKYF
>.|TRBJ1-2|TRBV7-2
CASSTGVNYGYTF
>.|TRBJ1-3|TRBV12-3/TRBV12-4
CASRPDTGSGNTIYF
>.|TRBJ1-2|TRBV20-1
CSASITGTYGYTF
>TRBD1|TRBJ1-5|TRBV2
CASSEMGQGTEPQHF
>TRBD2|TRBJ2-2|TRBV6-5
CASSYSSGTSISGELFF
>.|TRBJ2-7|TRBV30
CAWMPGLSHEQYF
>.|TRBJ2-7|TRBV11-2
CASSLEAGPSYEQYF
>TRBD2|TRBJ2-7|TRBV27
CASTHSGTNPYEQYF
>.|TRBJ1-1|TRBV6-1
CASSGKGDTEAFF
>.|TRBJ1-5|TRBV12-3/TRBV12-4
CASTQRDRNQPQHF
>.|TRBJ1-3|TRBV19
CASRNFARPGNTIYF
>TRBD1|TRBJ2-7|TRBV27
CASSGNRGYEQYF
>.|TRBJ2-7|TRBV27
CASSSVNSYEQYF
>.|TRBJ1-5|TRBV30
CAWRENGLPNQPQHF
>TRBD1|TRBJ1-5|TRBV19
CASSSTGPRNQPQHF
>.|TRBJ1-2|TRBV6-1
CASRGAGGTNYGYTF
>.|TRBJ1-6|TRBV28
CACSLSGTVNSALHF
>TRBD1|TRBJ1-3|TRBV4-2
CASSRQGDREAGNTIYF
>.|TRBJ2-5|TRBV7-2
CASSFRAGTQETQYF
>.|TRBJ1-2|TRBV7-9
CASSSTLGADGYTF
>TRBD1|TRBJ1-1|TRBV6-1
CASSERTGGPEAFF
>.|TRBJ1-1|TRBV20-1
CSAPTSGSAAEAFF
>TRBD1|TRBJ2-7|TRBV11-3
CASSSRTGISYEQYF
>.|TRBJ2-7|TRBV5-1
CASSPSNSYEQYF
>.|TRBJ1-1|TRBV6-1
CASSAGALDTEAFF
>.|TRBJ2-7|TRBV6-2/TRBV6-3
CASSLWPSPAGEQYF
>.|TRBJ1-5|TRBV6-1
CASSEEGVGFEGNQPQHF
>.|TRBJ1-2|TRBV7-2
CASSSSGGLYGYTF
>.|TRBJ1-1|TRBV12-3/TRBV12-4
CASTLVGWDTEAFF
>.|TRBJ1-6|TRBV4-2
CASSQGRSSPLHF
>.|TRBJ2-2|TRBV30
CAWSPGTNTGELFF
>.|TRBJ2-4|TRBV6-5
CASSYSKREAKNIQYF
>.|TRBJ2-2|TRBV7-3
CASSPQGGTGELFF
>.|TRBJ1-5|TRBV20-1
CSARDLARNQPQHF